The entry below describes one TCR beta chain. In the authors' workflow: Clinicopathological groups differed in CDR3, with these differences serving to build a distant-metastasis classifier for papillary thyroid cancer. From the PCR reads, TCRdb re-called clones with MiXCR. These V and J calls originate from TCRdb's pipeline instead of the authors' own analysis. The sample lists 13,000 or so clones; around 33% were seen once. CDR3 length: 13 residues. V was shortened by 8 bases and J by 5 bases, with 16 bases between the two germline ends. Germline-derived CDR1 and CDR2 are GTSNPN and SVGIG (reference sequence). These data come from a study of metastatic and nonmetastatic thyroid tumors. Thyroid surgery had not been preceded by any treatment in any patient.

The sample was tumor tissue. The clonotype originates from a male donor with papillary thyroid cancer or a benign thyroid nodule (not recorded which). Some clones in this sample may be carry-over from other donors' samples. The V gene is TRBV30, the J gene TRBJ1-5; TRBD1 might be the D (5 bases). This chain's CDR3 is CAGSGTPHQPQHF. CDR3 coding DNA: TGTGCCGGCTCCGGGACTCCCCATCAGCCCCAGCATTTT.